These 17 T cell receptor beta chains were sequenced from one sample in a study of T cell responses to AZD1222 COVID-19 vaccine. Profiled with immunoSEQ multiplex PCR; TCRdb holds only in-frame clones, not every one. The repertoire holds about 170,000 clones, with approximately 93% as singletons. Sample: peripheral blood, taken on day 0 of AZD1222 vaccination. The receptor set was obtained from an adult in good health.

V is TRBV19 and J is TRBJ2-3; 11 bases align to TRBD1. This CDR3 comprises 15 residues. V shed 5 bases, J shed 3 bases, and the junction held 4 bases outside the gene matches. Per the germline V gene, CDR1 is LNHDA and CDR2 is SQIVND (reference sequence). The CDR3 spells CASSFGQGATDTQYF. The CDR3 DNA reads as TGTGCCAGTAGTTTCGGACAGGGGGCGACAGATACGCAGTATTTT.

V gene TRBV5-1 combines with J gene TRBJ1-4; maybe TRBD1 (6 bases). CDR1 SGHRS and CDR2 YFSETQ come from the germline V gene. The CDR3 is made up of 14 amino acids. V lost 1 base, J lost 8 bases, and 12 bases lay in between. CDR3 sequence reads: CASSLPGVGEKLFF. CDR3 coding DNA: TGCGCCAGCAGCTTGCCAGGGGTCGGGGAAAAACTGTTTTTT.

Written as DNA, the CDR3 is TGTGCCAGCAGTACTATCTCCTACGAGCAGTACTTC. This codes for CASSTISYEQYF. V and J are TRBV6-5 and TRBJ2-7; D not certain. Trimming removed 5 bases at V and 0 bases at J, with 5 bases between. Per the germline V gene, CDR1 is MNHEY and CDR2 is SVGAGI. The CDR3 consists of 12 residues.

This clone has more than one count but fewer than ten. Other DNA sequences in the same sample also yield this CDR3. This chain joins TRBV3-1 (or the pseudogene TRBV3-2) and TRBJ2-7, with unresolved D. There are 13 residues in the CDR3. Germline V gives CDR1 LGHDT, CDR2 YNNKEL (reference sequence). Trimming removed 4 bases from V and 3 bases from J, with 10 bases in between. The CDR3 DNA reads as TGTGCCAGCAGCCCCCGATCTTTCTACGAGCAGTACTTC. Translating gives CASSPRSFYEQYF.

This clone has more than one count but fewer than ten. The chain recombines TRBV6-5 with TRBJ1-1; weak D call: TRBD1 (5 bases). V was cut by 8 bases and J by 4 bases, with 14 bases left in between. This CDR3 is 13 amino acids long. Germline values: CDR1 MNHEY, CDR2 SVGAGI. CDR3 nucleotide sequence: TGTGCCAGCGGTCCGGGGGGTCGCACTGAAGCTTTCTTT. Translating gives CASGPGGRTEAFF.

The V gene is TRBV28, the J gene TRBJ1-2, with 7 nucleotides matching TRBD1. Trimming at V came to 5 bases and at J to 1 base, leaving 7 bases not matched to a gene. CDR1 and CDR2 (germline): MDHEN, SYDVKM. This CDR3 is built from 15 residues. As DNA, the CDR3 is TGTGCCAGCAGTACCCAGGGGGGGGGTAACTATGGCTACACCTTC. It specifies CASSTQGGGNYGYTF.

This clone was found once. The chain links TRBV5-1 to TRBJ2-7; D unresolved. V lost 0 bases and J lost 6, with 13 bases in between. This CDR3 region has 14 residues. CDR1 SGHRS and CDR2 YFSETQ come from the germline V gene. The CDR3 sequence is CASSLGPQGLEQYF. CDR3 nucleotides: TGCGCCAGCAGCTTGGGCCCCCAAGGCCTCGAGCAGTACTTC.

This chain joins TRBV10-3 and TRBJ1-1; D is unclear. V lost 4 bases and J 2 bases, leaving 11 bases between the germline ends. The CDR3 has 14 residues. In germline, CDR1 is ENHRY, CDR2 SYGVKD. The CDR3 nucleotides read TGTGCCATCAGTGCGAGTGTGTACAACACTGAAGCTTTCTTT. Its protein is CAISASVYNTEAFF.

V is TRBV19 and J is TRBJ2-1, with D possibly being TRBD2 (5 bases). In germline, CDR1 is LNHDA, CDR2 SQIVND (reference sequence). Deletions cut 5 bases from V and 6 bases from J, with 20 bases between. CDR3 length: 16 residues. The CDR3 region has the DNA TGTGCCAGTAGTCGATGGGCCCTCGGGGTTCCCAATGAGCAGTTCTTC. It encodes CASSRWALGVPNEQFF.

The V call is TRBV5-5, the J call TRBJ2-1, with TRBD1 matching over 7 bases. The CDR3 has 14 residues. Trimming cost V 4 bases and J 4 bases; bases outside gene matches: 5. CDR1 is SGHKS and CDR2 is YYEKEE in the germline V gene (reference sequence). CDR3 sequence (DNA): TGTGCCAGCAGCGAGGGACAGCCTTACAATGAGCAGTTCTTC. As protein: CASSEGQPYNEQFF.

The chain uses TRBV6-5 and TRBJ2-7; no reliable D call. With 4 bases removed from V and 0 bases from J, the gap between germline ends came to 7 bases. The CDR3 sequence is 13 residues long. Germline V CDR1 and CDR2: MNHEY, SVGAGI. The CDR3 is CASSFVPSYEQYF. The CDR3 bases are TGTGCCAGCAGTTTCGTCCCCTCCTACGAGCAGTACTTC.

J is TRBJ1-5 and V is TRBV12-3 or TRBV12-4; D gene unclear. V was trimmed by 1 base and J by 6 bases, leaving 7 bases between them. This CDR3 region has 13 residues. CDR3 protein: CASSLVLGQPQHF. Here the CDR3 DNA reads TGTGCCAGCAGTTTAGTCCTGGGTCAGCCCCAGCATTTT.

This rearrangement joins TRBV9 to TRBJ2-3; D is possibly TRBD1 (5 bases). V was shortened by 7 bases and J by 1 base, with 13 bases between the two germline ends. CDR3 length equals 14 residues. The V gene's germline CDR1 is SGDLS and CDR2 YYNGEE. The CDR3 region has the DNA TGTGCCAGCTCGTCCAGGGTGGGCACAGATACGCAGTATTTT. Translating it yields CASSSRVGTDTQYF.

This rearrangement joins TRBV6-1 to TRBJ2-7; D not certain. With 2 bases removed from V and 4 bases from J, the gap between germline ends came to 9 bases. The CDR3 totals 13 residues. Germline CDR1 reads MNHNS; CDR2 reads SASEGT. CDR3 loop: CASSELTYYEQYF. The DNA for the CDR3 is TGTGCCAGCAGTGAACTCACGTATTACGAGCAGTACTTC.

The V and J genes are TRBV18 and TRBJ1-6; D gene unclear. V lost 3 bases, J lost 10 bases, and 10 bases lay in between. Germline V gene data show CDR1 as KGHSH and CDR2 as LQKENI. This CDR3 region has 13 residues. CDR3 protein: CASSPPFGSPLHF. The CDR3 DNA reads TGTGCCAGCTCACCTCCCTTTGGGTCACCCCTCCACTTT.

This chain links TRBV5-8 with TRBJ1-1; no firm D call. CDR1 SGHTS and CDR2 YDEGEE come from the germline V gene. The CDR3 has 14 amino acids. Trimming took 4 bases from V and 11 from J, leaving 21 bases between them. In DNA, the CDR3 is TGTGCCAGCAGCCATATAACGGGCCGCACAGTTGCTTTCTTT. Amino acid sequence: CASSHITGRTVAFF.

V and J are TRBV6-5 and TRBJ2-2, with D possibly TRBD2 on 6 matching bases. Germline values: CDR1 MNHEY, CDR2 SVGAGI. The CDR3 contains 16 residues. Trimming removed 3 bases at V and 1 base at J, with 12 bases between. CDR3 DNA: TGTGCCAGCAGTTATGAAGCGGGTCTGAACACCGGGGAGCTGTTTTTT. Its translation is CASSYEAGLNTGELFF.